This TCR beta chain was retrieved from a study of regulatory T cells in long-lasting Graves disease. Sequencing libraries for TCR beta were prepared with iRepertoire HTBI primers and Arm-PCR of CDR3 regions. TCRdb itself ran the multiplex PCR reads through MiXCR, one entry per CDR3 protein. Here the sample spans 200,000 to 250,000 distinct CDR3 sequences, roughly a fifth being singletons. Documented time point: newly diagnosed GD, antithyroid drugs for less than 3 months. RNA isolated from PBMCs was used to make the TCR library. This clonotype was observed at least ten times. The germline V gene has CDR1 MNHEY and CDR2 SMNVEV (reference sequence). V gave up 1 base and J gave up 3 bases, with 4 bases separating them. This CDR3 is 13 amino acids long. These data also featured in a second study, about T cells in Graves' hyperthyroidism and ophthalmopathy.

Source: peripheral blood mononuclear cells (PBMCs), taken at new diagnosis, from a patient treated with antithyroid drugs. The source of this sequence is a woman aged 30 to 39 with Graves disease. The chain has TRBV27 and TRBJ1-5, with D unresolved. CDR3 sequence (DNA): TGTGCCAGCAGTTTATATCCCAATCAGCCCCAGCATTTT. Translating gives CASSLYPNQPQHF.